The TCR beta chain under discussion was sequenced for a study of neurological immune-mediated disorders. Study-level results: None of the CDR3 amino acid sequences of expanded clones were shared across subjects, and this suggested private repertoires in all groups. HTLV-1-associated myelopathy led in TCR clonal expansion, while multiple sclerosis ranked lowest, below healthy controls.

This CDR3 region has 11 residues. This clonotype was counted ten times or more. The antigen is undetermined. For the unsorted libraries, 2 million PBMCs stored at -80 C served as input. Every sequencing run produced over 180 million TCR-beta sequences that came from 15-18 subjects. TCRdb fed the 5' RACE reads into MiXCR, producing one record per CDR3 protein. Among 50,000 to 70,000 distinct CDR3 sequences listed, 4.5% were seen once. Material: PBMCs. The V gene is TRBV12-2, the J gene TRBJ1-4. TRBV12-2 is a documented pseudogene. The source of this sequence is a man aged 25-40 years with multiple sclerosis. The CDR3 loop is CASRCPEKLFF. The CDR3 coding sequence is TGTGCAAGTCGCTGTCCTGAAAAACTGTTTTTT.